This T cell receptor beta chain comes out of a study of shared T cell receptors in the human thymus. Only in-frame clones appear in the TCRdb table, and some are missing; sequencing was by immunoSEQ multiplex PCR. The sample has some 700,000 clones; over 75% are singletons. CDR1 SGHAT and CDR2 FQNNGV come from the germline V gene. This CDR3 region has 15 residues. The V gene lost 1 base and the J gene lost 5 bases, with 14 bases spanning the gap. The same specimen was also included in a second study, on human thymus T cells. This second report adds: Use of V and J genes seemed skewed within the thymic and blood repertoires.

The sequence was collected from a girl in the first two years of life with a congenital heart defect. The J gene is TRBJ1-1, the V gene TRBV11-2; perhaps TRBD1 as D (5 bases). Sequenced sample: thymocytes. This chain's CDR3 is CASSLVKGSSTEAFF. CDR3 in DNA: TGTGCCAGCAGCTTAGTTAAGGGGTCGTCAACTGAAGCTTTCTTT.